Each of the 13 T cell receptor beta chains below was sequenced from the same sample in a study of cytomegalovirus exposure and HLA in healthy donors (dated 2017 in TCRdb). Libraries came from the immunoSEQ multiplex PCR assay. For the multiplex PCR, a mixture combining 60 forward primers for TCR Vbeta segments and 13 reverse primers for TCR Jbeta segments was used. Entries here come from immuneACCESS through TCRdb and include only in-frame sequences with V and J called. Some clones fail to appear in such tables; in the studies checked, an unresolved V gene covers under half of the shortfall, and the cause of the remainder is unknown. The sample includes around 85,000 clones, with around three quarters observed a single time. The ten most abundant clones make up 6% to 8% of the sample. Sequencing was performed on PBMCs. These receptors were taken from a man in his thirties or forties in good health and CMV-seronegative.

The chain couples TRBV5-6 to TRBJ1-2, with D possibly TRBD1 on 5 matching bases. The length of the CDR3 is 13 residues. V lost 3 bases and J lost 6, with 12 bases in between. From germline, CDR1 is SGHDT and CDR2 YYEEEE. Written as DNA, the CDR3 is TGTGCCAGCAGCTATATCCAGGGCGATGGCTACACCTTC. Translation gives CASSYIQGDGYTF.

This chain connects TRBV5-1 to TRBJ1-4; D may be TRBD1 (6 bases). The germline gives CDR1 SGHRS, CDR2 YFSETQ. This CDR3 is 16 amino acids long. V shed 4 bases and J shed 3 bases, with 16 bases lying between them. The CDR3 sequence: CASSQGHGYSNEKLFF. The DNA of the CDR3 is TGCGCCAGCAGCCAGGGACACGGATATTCTAATGAAAAACTGTTTTTT. Supplemented by reference TRBV5-1 and TRBJ1-4, the full variable domain reads KAGVTQTPRYLIKTRGQQVTLSCSPISGHRSVSWYQQTPGQGLQFLFEYFSETQRNKGNFPGRFSGRQFSNSRSEMNVSTLELGDSALYLCASSQGHGYSNEKLFFGSGTQLSVL.

The rearrangement uses TRBV7-2 and TRBJ1-6; no definite D call. This CDR3 region has 14 residues. With 1 base removed from V and 7 bases from J, the gap between germline ends came to 8 bases. The germline gives CDR1 SGHTA, CDR2 FQGNSA. Here the CDR3 DNA reads TGTGCCAGCAGCTTAGGAGGGTGGAATTCACCCCTCCACTTT. It codes for CASSLGGWNSPLHF.

The CDR3 DNA reads as TGTGCCTGGCATTGGGGGGGAGCCAAGTACAATGAGCAGTTCTTC. It specifies CAWHWGGAKYNEQFF. V is TRBV30 and J is TRBJ2-1; 7 nucleotides match TRBD2. In germline, CDR1 is GTSNPN, CDR2 SVGIG (reference sequence). This CDR3 has 15 residues. Trimming took 5 bases from V and 4 from J; bases not matched to a gene: 11.

This chain joins TRBV28 and TRBJ2-1; perhaps TRBD2 as D (7 bases). The CDR3 covers 16 residues. CDR1 MDHEN and CDR2 SYDVKM come from the germline V gene. V lost 1 base, J lost 10 bases, and 20 bases lay in between. In DNA, the CDR3 is TGTGCCAGCAGTTTATCGGTTATAATTGCGGGGGCGGAGCAGTTCTTC. It translates to CASSLSVIIAGAEQFF. Based on the CDR3 plus reference TRBV28 and TRBJ2-1, the full variable domain is DVKVTQSSRYLVKRTGEKVFLECVQDMDHENMFWYRQDPGLGLRLIYFSYDVKMKEKGDIPEGYSVSREKKERFSLILESASTNQTSMYLCASSLSVIIAGAEQFFGPGTRLTVL.

The rearrangement uses TRBV27 and TRBJ2-7, with TRBD1 matching 8 bases. Germline values: CDR1 MNHEY, CDR2 SMNVEV (reference sequence). The ends lost 5 bases at V and 1 base at J; junction bases unmatched: 10. The CDR3 is 16 amino acids. This CDR3 reads CASSQGQGKWSYEQYF. The CDR3 coding sequence is TGTGCCAGCAGTCAAGGACAGGGAAAATGGTCCTACGAGCAGTACTTC.

The V call is TRBV5-4, the J call TRBJ2-1; 11 nucleotides match TRBD2. Germline assignment: CDR1 SGHNT and CDR2 YYREEE (reference sequence). J lost 7 bases, V lost 4 bases, and 7 bases had no gene match. The CDR3 extends over 15 amino acids. DNA for the CDR3: TGTGCCAGCAGCATAGCGGGGGGGGTTTTGAATGAGCAGTTCTTC. The encoded protein is CASSIAGGVLNEQFF.

The chain is built from TRBV4-2 and TRBJ1-2, with 7 bases lining up with TRBD1. Germline CDR1 reads LGHNA; CDR2 reads YNFKEQ. The CDR3 spans 14 residues. The V gene end was trimmed by 0 bases and the J gene end by 8 bases; junction bases not matched to a gene: 6. The CDR3 nucleotides are TGTGCCAGCAGCCAAGAAACAGGGGCCGGAGGCTACACCTTC. Its protein product is CASSQETGAGGYTF.

The rearrangement uses TRBV27 and TRBJ1-4, with TRBD1 matching 11 bases. This CDR3 is built from 15 residues. The germline CDR1 and CDR2 sequences are MNHEY and SMNVEV (reference sequence). The V gene end was trimmed by 8 bases and the J gene end by 7 bases; junction bases not matched to a gene: 9. The CDR3 DNA reads TGTGCCAGCCTAGGCATAGGGACAGGGGGTGAAAAACTGTTTTTT. As protein: CASLGIGTGGEKLFF.

Here the CDR3 DNA reads TGCGCCAGCTCCTCCGGGTTCTCTGGAAACACCATATATTTT. Residues: CASSSGFSGNTIYF. The gene calls are TRBV10-1 and TRBJ1-3; D is ambiguous. This CDR3 region has 14 residues. The germline V and J ends were trimmed by 8 bases and 0 bases, with 11 bases remaining between them. Germline CDR1 and CDR2: WNHNN and SYGVQD (reference sequence).

The chain couples TRBV7-3 to TRBJ1-6; D not resolved. This CDR3 is 13 amino acids long. Looked up from germline, CDR1 is SGHTA and CDR2 is FQGTGA. Trimming removed 5 bases at V and 7 bases at J, with 9 bases between. The CDR3 sequence: CASSEHGNSPLHF. The CDR3 nucleotides are TGTGCCAGCAGCGAACACGGGAATTCACCCCTCCACTTT.

The chain joins TRBV25-1 to TRBJ2-2; 11 bases are shared with TRBD1. Germline loops: CDR1 MGHDK, CDR2 SYGVNS. V trimming: 4 bases; J trimming: 6 bases; junction bases outside the gene matches: 7. This CDR3 contains 16 residues. As DNA, the CDR3 is TGTGCCAGCAGTGGCCTCGGGACAGGGGGGTCCGGGGAGCTGTTTTTT. Protein sequence: CASSGLGTGGSGELFF.

The rearrangement links TRBV5-5 to TRBJ1-5; no firm D call. V was shortened by 3 bases and J by 6 bases, with 16 bases between the two germline ends. Germline V gene data show CDR1 as SGHKS and CDR2 as YYEKEE (reference sequence). This CDR3 spans 15 amino acids. This CDR3 reads CASSSGGTVRQPQHF. The DNA of the CDR3 is TGTGCCAGCAGCTCGGGAGGTACCGTTCGTCAGCCCCAGCATTTT.